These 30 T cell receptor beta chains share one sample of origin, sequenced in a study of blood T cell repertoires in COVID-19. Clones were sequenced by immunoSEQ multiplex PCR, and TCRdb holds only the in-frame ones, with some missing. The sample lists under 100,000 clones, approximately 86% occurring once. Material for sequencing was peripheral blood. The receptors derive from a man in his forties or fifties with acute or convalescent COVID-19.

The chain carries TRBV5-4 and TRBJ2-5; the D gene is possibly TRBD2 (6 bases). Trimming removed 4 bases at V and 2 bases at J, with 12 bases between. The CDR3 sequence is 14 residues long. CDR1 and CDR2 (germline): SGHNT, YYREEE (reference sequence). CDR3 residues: CASSRRGFQETQYF. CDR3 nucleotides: TGTGCCAGCAGCCGTCGGGGGTTTCAAGAGACCCAGTACTTC.

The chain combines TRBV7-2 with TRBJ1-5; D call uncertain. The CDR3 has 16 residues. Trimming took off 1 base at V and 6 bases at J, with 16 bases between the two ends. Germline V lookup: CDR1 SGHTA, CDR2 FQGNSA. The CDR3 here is CASSLVSGYAGQPQHF. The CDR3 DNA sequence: TGTGCCAGCAGCTTAGTGTCGGGATACGCGGGTCAGCCCCAGCATTTT.

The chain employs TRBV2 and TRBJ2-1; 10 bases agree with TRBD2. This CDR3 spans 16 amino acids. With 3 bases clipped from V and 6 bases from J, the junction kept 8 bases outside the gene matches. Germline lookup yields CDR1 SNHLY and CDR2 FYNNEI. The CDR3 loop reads CASSDPAGGPGNEQFF. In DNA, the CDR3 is TGTGCCAGCAGTGATCCAGCGGGAGGGCCGGGCAATGAGCAGTTCTTC.

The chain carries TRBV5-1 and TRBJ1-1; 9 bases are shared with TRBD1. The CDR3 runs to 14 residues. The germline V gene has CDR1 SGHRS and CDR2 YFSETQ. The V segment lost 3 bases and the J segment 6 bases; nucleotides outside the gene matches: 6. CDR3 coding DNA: TGCGCCAGCAGCTCCACGGGACAGGGCGCTGAAGCTTTCTTT. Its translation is CASSSTGQGAEAFF. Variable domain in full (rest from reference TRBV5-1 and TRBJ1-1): KAGVTQTPRYLIKTRGQQVTLSCSPISGHRSVSWYQQTPGQGLQFLFEYFSETQRNKGNFPGRFSGRQFSNSRSEMNVSTLELGDSALYLCASSSTGQGAEAFFGQGTRLTVV.

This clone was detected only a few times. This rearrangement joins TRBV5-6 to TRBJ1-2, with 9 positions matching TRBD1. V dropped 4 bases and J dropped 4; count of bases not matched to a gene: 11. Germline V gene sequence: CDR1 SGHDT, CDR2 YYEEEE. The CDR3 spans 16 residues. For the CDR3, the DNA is TGTGCCAGCAGCCCGGACAGGGGAACGTTGGGCTATGGCTACACCTTC. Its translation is CASSPDRGTLGYGYTF.

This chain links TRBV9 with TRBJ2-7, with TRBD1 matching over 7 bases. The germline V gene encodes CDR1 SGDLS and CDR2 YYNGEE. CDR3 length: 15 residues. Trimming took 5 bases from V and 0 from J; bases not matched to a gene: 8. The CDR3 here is CASSQDRLGSYEQYF. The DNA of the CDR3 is TGTGCCAGCAGTCAGGACAGGTTGGGCTCCTACGAGCAGTACTTC.

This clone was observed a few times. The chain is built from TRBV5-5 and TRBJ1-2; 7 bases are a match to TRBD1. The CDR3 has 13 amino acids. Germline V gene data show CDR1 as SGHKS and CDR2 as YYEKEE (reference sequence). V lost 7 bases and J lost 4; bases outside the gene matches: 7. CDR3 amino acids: CASETGQVYGYTF. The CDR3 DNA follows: TGTGCCAGCGAAACTGGACAGGTCTATGGCTACACCTTC.

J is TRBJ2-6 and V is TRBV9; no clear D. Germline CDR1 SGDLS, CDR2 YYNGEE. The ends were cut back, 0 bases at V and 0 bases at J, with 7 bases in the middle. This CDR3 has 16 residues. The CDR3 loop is CASSVAGSSGANVLTF. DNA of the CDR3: TGTGCCAGCAGCGTAGCGGGTAGCTCTGGGGCCAACGTCCTGACTTTC.

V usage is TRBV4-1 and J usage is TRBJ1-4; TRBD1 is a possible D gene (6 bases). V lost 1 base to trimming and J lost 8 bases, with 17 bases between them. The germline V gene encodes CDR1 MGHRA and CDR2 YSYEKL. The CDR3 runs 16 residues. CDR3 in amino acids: CASSQGHRAGLEKLFF. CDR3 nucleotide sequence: TGCGCCAGCAGCCAAGGGCACAGGGCGGGTCTGGAAAAACTGTTTTTT.

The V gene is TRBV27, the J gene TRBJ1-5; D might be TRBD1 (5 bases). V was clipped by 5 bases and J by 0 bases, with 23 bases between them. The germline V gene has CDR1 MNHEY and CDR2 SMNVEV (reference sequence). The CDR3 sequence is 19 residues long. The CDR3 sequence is CASSRYGGDPRNSNQPQHF. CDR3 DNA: TGTGCCAGCAGTCGGTATGGGGGGGACCCAAGAAATAGCAATCAGCCCCAGCATTTT.

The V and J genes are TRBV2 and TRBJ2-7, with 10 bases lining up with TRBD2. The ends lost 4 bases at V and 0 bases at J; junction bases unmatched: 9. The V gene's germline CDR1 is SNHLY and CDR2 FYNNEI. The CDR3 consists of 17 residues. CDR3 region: CASSGLAGDVNSYEQYF. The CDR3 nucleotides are TGTGCCAGCAGTGGCCTAGCGGGAGACGTCAACTCCTACGAGCAGTACTTC. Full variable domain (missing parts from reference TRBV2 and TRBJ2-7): EPEVTQTPSHQVTQMGQEVILRCVPISNHLYFYWYRQILGQKVEFLVSFYNNEISEKSEIFDDQFSVERPDGSNFTLKIRSTKLEDSAMYFCASSGLAGDVNSYEQYFGPGTRLTVT.

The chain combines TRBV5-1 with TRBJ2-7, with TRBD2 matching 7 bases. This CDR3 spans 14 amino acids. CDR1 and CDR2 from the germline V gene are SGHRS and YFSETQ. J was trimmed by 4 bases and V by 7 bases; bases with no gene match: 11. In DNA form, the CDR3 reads TGCGCCAGCGCCATGACTAGCATACATTACGAGCAGTACTTC. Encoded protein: CASAMTSIHYEQYF. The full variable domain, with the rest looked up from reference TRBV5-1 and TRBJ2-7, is KAGVTQTPRYLIKTRGQQVTLSCSPISGHRSVSWYQQTPGQGLQFLFEYFSETQRNKGNFPGRFSGRQFSNSRSEMNVSTLELGDSALYLCASAMTSIHYEQYFGPGTRLTVT.

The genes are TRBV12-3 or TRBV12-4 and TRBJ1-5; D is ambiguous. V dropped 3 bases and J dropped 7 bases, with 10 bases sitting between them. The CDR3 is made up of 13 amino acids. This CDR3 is CASSLGNEQPQHF. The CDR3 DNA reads TGTGCCAGCAGTTTGGGCAACGAACAGCCCCAGCATTTT.

The CDR3: CASSGGDSPGELFF. The CDR3, as DNA: TGTGCCAGCAGTGGAGGGGACTCCCCCGGGGAGCTGTTTTTT. This chain joins TRBV27 and TRBJ2-2; tentative D call: TRBD2 (6 bases). The CDR3 totals 14 residues. The germline CDR1 and CDR2 sequences are MNHEY and SMNVEV (reference sequence). V lost 5 bases and J 6 bases, leaving 13 bases between the germline ends.

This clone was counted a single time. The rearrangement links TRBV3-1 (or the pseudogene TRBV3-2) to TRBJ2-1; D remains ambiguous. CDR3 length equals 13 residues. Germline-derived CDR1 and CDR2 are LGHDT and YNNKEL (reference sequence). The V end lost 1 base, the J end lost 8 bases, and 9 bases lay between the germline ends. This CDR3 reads CASSQGNRDEQFF. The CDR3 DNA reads TGTGCCAGCAGCCAAGGTAATCGGGATGAGCAGTTCTTC.

CDR3 nucleotide sequence: TGTGCCAGCAGTTTAGCGCGAGGGGGCACGTCGTATTTT. Its translation: CASSLARGGTSYF. The V call is TRBV12-3 or TRBV12-4, the J call TRBJ2-3, with TRBD1 matching 7 bases. Germline trimming cut 0 bases from V and 14 bases from J; bases unmatched to any gene: 8. There are 13 residues in the CDR3.

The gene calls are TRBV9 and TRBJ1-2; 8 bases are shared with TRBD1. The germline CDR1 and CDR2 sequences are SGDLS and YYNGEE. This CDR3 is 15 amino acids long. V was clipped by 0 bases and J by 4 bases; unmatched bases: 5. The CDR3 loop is CASSVEGTGLYGYTF. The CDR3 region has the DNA TGTGCCAGCAGCGTAGAAGGGACAGGCCTCTATGGCTACACCTTC.

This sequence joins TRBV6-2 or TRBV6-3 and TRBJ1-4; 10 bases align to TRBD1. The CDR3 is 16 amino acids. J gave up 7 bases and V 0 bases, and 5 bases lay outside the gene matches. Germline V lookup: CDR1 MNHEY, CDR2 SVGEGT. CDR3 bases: TGTGCCAGCAGTTACTCACCGGGACAGGGGAGTGAAAAACTGTTTTTT. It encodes CASSYSPGQGSEKLFF.

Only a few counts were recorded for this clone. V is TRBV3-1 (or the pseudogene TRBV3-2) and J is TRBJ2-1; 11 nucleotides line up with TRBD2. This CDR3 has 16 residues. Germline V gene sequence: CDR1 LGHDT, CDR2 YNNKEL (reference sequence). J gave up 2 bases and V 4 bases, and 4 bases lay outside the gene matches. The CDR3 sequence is CASSPVGLAAYNEQFF. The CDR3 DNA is TGTGCCAGCAGCCCAGTGGGACTAGCGGCCTACAATGAGCAGTTCTTC.

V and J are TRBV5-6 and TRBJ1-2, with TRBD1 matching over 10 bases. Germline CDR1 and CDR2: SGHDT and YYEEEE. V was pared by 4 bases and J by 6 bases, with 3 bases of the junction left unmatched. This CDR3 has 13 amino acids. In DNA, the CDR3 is TGTGCCAGCAGCGTAGGGACAGGGGATGGCTACACCTTC. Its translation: CASSVGTGDGYTF.

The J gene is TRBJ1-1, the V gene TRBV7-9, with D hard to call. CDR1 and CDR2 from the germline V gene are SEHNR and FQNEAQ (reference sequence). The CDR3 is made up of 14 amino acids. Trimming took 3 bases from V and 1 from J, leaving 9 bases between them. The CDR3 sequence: CASSFITANTEAFF. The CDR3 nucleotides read TGTGCCAGCAGCTTTATCACAGCGAACACTGAAGCTTTCTTT.

CDR3 sequence: CASDWSGANVLTF. In nucleotides, the CDR3 is TGTGCCAGCGACTGGTCTGGGGCCAACGTCCTGACTTTC. V and J are TRBV6-5 and TRBJ2-6; D not certain. Germline V lookup: CDR1 MNHEY, CDR2 SVGAGI. This CDR3 is 13 amino acids long. V was shortened by 8 bases and J by 1 base, with 6 bases between the two germline ends.

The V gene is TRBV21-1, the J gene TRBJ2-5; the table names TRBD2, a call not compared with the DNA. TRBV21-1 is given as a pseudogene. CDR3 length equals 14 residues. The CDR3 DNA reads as TGTGCCAGCAGCCCCGGTTCTTGCCAAGAGACCCAGTACTTC. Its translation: CASSPGSCQETQYF.

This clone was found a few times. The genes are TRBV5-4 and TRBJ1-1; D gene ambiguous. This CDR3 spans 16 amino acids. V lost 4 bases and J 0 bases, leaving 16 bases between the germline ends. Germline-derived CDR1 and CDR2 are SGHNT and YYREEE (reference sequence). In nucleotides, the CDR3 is TGTGCCAGCAGCCGGGTCCCCGCAGCCCTGAACACTGAAGCTTTCTTT. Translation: CASSRVPAALNTEAFF.

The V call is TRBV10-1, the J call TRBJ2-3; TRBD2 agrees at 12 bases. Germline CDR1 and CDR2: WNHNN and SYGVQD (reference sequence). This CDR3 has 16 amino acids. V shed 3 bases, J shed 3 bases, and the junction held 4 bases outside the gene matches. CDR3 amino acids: CASSDPSGGGTDTQYF. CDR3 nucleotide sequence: TGCGCCAGCAGTGATCCTAGCGGGGGGGGGACAGATACGCAGTATTTT.

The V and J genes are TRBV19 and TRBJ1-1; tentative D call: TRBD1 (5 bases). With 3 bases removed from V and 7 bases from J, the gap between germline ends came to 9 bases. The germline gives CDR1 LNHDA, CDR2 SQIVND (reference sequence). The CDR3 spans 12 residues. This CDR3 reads CASSISGVEAFF. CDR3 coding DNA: TGTGCCAGTAGTATTTCGGGGGTTGAAGCTTTCTTT.

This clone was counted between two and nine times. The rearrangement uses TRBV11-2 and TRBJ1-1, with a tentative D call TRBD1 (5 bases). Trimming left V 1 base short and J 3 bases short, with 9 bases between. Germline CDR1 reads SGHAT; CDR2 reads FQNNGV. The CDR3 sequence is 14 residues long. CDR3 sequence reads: CASSLVGAHTEAFF. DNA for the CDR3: TGTGCCAGCAGCTTAGTTGGGGCCCACACTGAAGCTTTCTTT. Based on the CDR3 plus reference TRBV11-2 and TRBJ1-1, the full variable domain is EAGVAQSPRYKIIEKRQSVAFWCNPISGHATLYWYQQILGQGPKLLIQFQNNGVVDDSQLPKDRFSAERLKGVDSTLKIQPAKLEDSAVYLCASSLVGAHTEAFFGQGTRLTVV.

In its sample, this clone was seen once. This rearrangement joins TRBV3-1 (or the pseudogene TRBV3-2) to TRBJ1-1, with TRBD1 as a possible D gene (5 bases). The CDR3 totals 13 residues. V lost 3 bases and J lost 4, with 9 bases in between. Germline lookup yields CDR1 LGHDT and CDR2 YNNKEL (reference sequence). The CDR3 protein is CASSQLQGTEAFF. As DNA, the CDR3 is TGTGCCAGCAGCCAGCTCCAGGGCACTGAAGCTTTCTTT.

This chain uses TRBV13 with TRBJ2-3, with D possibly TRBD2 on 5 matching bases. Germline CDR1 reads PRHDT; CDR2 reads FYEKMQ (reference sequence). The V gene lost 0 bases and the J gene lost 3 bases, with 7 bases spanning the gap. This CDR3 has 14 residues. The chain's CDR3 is CASSLGGATDTQYF. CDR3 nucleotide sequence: TGTGCCAGCAGCTTAGGGGGAGCTACAGATACGCAGTATTTT.

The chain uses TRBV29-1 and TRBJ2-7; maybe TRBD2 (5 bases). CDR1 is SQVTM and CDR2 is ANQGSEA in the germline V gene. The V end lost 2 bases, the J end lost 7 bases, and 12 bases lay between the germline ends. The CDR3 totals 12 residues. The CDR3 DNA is TGCAGCGTTGAAAGGCCTGGAGGTGAGCAGTACTTC. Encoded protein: CSVERPGGEQYF.